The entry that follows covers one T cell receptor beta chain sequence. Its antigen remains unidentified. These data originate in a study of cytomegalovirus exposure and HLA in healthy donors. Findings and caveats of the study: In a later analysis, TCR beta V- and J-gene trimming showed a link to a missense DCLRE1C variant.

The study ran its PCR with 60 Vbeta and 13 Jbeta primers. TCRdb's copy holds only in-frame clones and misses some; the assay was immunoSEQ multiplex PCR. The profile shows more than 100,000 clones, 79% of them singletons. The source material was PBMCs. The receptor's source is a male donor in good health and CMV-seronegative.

Here the CDR3 DNA reads TGTGCCAGCAGCCAAGTTCAACTAGCGGGGAGTGCCTCCGGGGAGCTGTTTTTT. Encoded protein: CASSQVQLAGSASGELFF. V and J are TRBV4-2 and TRBJ2-2, with TRBD2 identical over 10 bases. Germline-derived CDR1 and CDR2 are LGHNA and YNFKEQ. V lost 1 base and J lost 6; bases outside the gene matches: 11. This CDR3 comprises 18 residues.